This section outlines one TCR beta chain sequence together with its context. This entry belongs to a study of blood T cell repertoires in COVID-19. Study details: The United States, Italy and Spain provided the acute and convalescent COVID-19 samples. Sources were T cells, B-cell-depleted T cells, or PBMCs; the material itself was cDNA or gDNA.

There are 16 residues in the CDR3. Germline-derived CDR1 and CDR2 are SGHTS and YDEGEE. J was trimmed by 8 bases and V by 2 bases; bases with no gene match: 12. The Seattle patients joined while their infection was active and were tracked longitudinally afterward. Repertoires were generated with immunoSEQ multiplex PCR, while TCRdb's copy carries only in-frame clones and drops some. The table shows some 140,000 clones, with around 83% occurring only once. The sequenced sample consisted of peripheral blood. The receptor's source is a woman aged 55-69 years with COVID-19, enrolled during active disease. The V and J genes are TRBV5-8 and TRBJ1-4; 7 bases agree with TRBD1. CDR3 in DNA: TGTGCCAGCAGCTTAGGACAGGCTATAGCTGGGGAAAAACTGTTTTTT. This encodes CASSLGQAIAGEKLFF. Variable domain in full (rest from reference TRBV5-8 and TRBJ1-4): EAGVTQSPTHLIKTRGQQATLRCSPISGHTSVYWYQQALGLGLQFLLWYDEGEERNRGNFPPRFSGRQFPNYSSELNVNALELEDSALYLCASSLGQAIAGEKLFFGSGTQLSVL.